This T cell receptor beta chain was captured in a study of blood T cell repertoires in COVID-19. About the study: Samples representing acute and convalescent COVID-19 were sourced from the United States, Italy and Spain. PBMCs, B-cell-depleted T cells, or T cells provided the cDNA or gDNA that made up the material.

Trimming at V came to 0 bases and at J to 15 bases, leaving 11 bases not matched to a gene. Per the germline V gene, CDR1 is LNHDA and CDR2 is SQIVND (reference sequence). The CDR3 is made up of 14 amino acids. Source study methods: Amplification of reference gene primers provided the estimated nucleated cell counts. The assay was immunoSEQ multiplex PCR, and TCRdb's table has in-frame clones only and misses some. Clone size and V and J calls were adopted from that table, with D and trimming inferred from the DNA. This table has 140,000 to 150,000 clones, roughly 80% appearing once. This clone has just a few counts.

This rearrangement joins TRBV19 to TRBJ2-1; 7 bases match TRBD1. This TCR came from a human donor in a cohort sampled during active COVID-19. The sample comprised peripheral blood. CDR3 in amino acids: CASSIDGTDHRPFF. The DNA of the CDR3 is TGTGCCAGTAGTATAGACGGGACAGACCATCGGCCGTTCTTC.